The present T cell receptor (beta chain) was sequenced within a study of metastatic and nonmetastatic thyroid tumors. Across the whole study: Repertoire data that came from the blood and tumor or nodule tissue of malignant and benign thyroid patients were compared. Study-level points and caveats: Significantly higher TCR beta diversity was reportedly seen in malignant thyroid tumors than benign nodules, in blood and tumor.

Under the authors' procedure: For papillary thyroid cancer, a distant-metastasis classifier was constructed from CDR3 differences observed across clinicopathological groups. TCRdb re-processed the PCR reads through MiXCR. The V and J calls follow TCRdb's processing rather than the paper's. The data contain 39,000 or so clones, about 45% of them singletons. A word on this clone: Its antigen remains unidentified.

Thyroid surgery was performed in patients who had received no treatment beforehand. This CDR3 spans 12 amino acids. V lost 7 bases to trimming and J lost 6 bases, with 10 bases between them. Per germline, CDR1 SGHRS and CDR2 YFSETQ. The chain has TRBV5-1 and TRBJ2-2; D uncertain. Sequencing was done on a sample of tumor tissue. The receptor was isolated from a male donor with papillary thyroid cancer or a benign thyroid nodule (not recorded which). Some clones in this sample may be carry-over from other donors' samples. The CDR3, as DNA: TGCGCCAGCTCCTCAGTAGCCGGGGAGCTGTTTTTT. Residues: CASSSVAGELFF.